This is a list of T cell receptor beta chains from one sample in a study of blood T cell repertoires in COVID-19. Method: immunoSEQ multiplex PCR; TCRdb's copy keeps in-frame clones and lacks some. The sample holds 90,000 to 150,000 clones; around 80% are singletons and the top ten take roughly 6.2%. Sequenced sample: peripheral blood. Receptor source: an older man with acute or convalescent COVID-19. CDR3s include the opening cysteine and the closing phenylalanine or tryptophan. Fields, in order: D gene, V gene, clone size, J gene, CDR3 DNA, CDR3 protein. D genes are given only for firm matches. Clone sizes are given selectively: once, few, many, or a class where the clone is expanded.

TRBD2,TRBV9,NA,TRBJ2-7,TGTGCCAGCAGCGTAGGGACTAGGGCCTACGAGCAGTACTTC,CASSVGTRAYEQYF
NA,TRBV5-1,NA,TRBJ1-3,TGCGCCAGCAGCTTGGGGCAGGGGACAACCATATATTTT,CASSLGQGTTIYF
NA,TRBV11-2,few,TRBJ1-1,TGTGCCAGCACACCGACAGAGTACACTGAAGCTTTCTTT,CASTPTEYTEAFF
TRBD1,TRBV15,NA,TRBJ1-4,TGTGCCACCAGAACCGGGACAGCTAATGAAAAACTGTTTTTT,CATRTGTANEKLFF
NA,TRBV20-1,NA,TRBJ2-3,TGCAGTGCACGCCTCGGGGATACGCAGTATTTT,CSARLGDTQYF
NA,TRBV28,NA,TRBJ2-7,TGTGCCAGCAGTTTACCCGGGATTCCCTACGAGCAGTACTTC,CASSLPGIPYEQYF
NA,TRBV7-2,few,TRBJ1-6,TGTGCCAGCAGCTTAGTGGCGACAAATAATTCACCCCTCCACTTT,CASSLVATNNSPLHF
NA,TRBV3-1/TRBV3-2,NA,TRBJ1-2,TGTGCCAGCAGCCACGCGTTGGGGGCAGATGGCTACACCTTC,CASSHALGADGYTF
NA,TRBV11-2,NA,TRBJ2-2,TGTGCCAGCAGCTTAACGGGGATGAACACCGGGGAGCTGTTTTTT,CASSLTGMNTGELFF
TRBD2,TRBV29-1,few,TRBJ2-7,TGCAGCGTTTTTATAGCGGGTAGCCGCCTAGTCGAGCAGTACTTC,CSVFIAGSRLVEQYF
TRBD1,TRBV6-5,few,TRBJ1-5,TGTGCCAGCAGCGGACAGGGGAGCAATCAGCCCCAGCATTTT,CASSGQGSNQPQHF
NA,TRBV7-9,NA,TRBJ2-2,TGTGCCAGCAGTCTCGGTTCGAACACCGGGGAGCTGTTTTTT,CASSLGSNTGELFF
TRBD1,TRBV5-3,few,TRBJ1-4,TGTGCCAGGAACGGACAGGGTGGGGGTAAACTGTTTTTT,CARNGQGGGKLFF
TRBD1,TRBV5-4,NA,TRBJ1-3,TGTGCCAGCAGCGTACAGGGGTCTGGAAACACCATATATTTT,CASSVQGSGNTIYF